This T cell receptor beta chain was sequenced during a study of cytomegalovirus exposure and HLA in healthy donors. Findings and caveats of the study: As a later analysis revealed, most CMV-associated TCR beta chains appeared HLA-restricted.

Germline V gene data show CDR1 as MNHEY and CDR2 as SMNVEV (reference sequence). This CDR3 comprises 13 residues. V shed 3 bases, J shed 11 bases, and the junction held 6 bases outside the gene matches. Use of 60 Vbeta and 13 Jbeta primers characterized the PCR. Sequencing used immunoSEQ multiplex PCR; TCRdb keeps in-frame clones, though not all of them. The sample shows around 55,000 clones, 55% to 85% of them seen only once. At the time of sampling, donors were nominally healthy, though unrecorded immune exposures were likely. Remarks on this clone: Its matching antigen is unknown.

The V gene is TRBV27, the J gene TRBJ2-7; 11 nucleotides align to TRBD2. This TCR derives from a middle-aged man in good health and CMV-seropositive. The material sequenced was PBMCs. The CDR3, as DNA: TGTGCCAGCAGTTTGAATAGCGGGGGGGAGAAGTACTTC. Translated, it gives CASSLNSGGEKYF.